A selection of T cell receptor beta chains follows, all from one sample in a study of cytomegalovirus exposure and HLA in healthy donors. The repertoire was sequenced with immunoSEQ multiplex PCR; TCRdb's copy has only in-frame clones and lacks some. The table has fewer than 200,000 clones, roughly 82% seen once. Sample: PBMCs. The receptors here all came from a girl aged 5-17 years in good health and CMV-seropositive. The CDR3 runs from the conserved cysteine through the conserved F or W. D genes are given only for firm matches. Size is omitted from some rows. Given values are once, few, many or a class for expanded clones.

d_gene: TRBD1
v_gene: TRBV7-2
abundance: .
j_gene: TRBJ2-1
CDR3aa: CASSLANPTLPGTEIYNEQFF
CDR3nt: TGTGCCAGCAGCTTAGCCAATCCTACCCTTCCTGGGACAGAAATCTACAATGAGCAGTTCTTC

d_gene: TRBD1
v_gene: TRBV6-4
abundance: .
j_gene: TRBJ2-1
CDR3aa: CASSEESGQGGYNEQFF
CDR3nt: TGTGCCAGCAGTGAGGAGTCGGGACAGGGTGGGTACAATGAGCAGTTCTTC

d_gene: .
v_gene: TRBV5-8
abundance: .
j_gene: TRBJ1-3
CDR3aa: CASSFGEGNTIYF
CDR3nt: TGTGCCAGCAGCTTCGGGGAAGGAAACACCATATATTTT

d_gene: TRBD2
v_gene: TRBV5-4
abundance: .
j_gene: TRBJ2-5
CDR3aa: CASSLPLAGEETQYF
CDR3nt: TGTGCCAGCAGCTTGCCACTAGCGGGGGAAGAGACCCAGTACTTC

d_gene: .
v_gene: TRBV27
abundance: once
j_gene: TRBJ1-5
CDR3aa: CASSNRVQPQHF
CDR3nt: TGTGCCAGCAGTAACAGGGTTCAGCCCCAGCATTTT

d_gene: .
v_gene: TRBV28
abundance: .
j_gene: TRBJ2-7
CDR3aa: CASSAPGDSYEQYF
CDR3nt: TGTGCCAGCAGTGCCCCCGGGGACTCCTACGAGCAGTACTTC

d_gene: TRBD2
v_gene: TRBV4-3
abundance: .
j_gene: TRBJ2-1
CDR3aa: CASSQDPGLEAYNEQFF
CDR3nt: TGCGCCAGCAGCCAAGATCCGGGACTAGAAGCCTACAATGAGCAGTTCTTC

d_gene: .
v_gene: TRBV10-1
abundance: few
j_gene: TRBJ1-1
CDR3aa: CASSGTGTEAFF
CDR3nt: TGCGCCAGCAGTGGAACAGGGACTGAAGCTTTCTTT

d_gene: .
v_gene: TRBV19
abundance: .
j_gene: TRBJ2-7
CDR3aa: CASSDSGTLVSEQYF
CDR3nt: TGTGCCAGTAGTGACTCCGGGACACTAGTCTCCGAGCAGTACTTC

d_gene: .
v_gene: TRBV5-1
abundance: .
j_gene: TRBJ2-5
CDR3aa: CASSYGQGETQYF
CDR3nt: TGCGCCAGCAGCTACGGCCAGGGGGAGACCCAGTACTTC

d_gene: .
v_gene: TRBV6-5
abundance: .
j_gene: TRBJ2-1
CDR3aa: CASSSPRSGSYNEQFF
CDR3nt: TGTGCCAGCAGTTCCCCCCGTTCCGGGTCCTACAATGAGCAGTTCTTC

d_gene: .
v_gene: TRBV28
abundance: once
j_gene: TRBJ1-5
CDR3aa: CASSLGWGGGQPQHF
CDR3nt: TGTGCCAGCAGTTTAGGTTGGGGGGGAGGACAGCCCCAGCATTTT

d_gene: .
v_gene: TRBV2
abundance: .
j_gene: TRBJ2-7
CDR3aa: CASSGEWESGYEQYF
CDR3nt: TGTGCCAGCAGTGGGGAATGGGAAAGCGGCTACGAGCAGTACTTC

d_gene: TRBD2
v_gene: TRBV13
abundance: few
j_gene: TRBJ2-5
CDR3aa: CASSSLAGEETQYF
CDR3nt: TGTGCCAGCAGCTCCCTAGCGGGAGAGGAGACCCAGTACTTC

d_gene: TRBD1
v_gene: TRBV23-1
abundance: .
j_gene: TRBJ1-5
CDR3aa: CASSQSWDRGRQPQHF
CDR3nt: TGCGCCAGCAGTCAATCCTGGGACAGGGGACGTCAGCCCCAGCATTTT

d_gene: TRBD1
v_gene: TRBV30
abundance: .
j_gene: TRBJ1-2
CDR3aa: CAWSPQPRQGGYTF
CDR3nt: TGTGCCTGGAGTCCCCAGCCAAGACAGGGCGGCTACACCTTC

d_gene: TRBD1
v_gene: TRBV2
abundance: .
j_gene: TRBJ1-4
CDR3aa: CASSEQGAYEKLFF
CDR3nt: TGTGCCAGCAGCGAACAGGGGGCGTATGAAAAACTGTTTTTT

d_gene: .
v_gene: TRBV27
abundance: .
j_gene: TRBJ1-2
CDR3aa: CASSRTLGAVQEANYGYTF
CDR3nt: TGTGCCAGCAGTAGAACTCTGGGTGCCGTCCAGGAGGCTAACTATGGCTACACCTTC